This TCR beta chain was captured by sequencing in a study of T cells after yellow fever vaccination. Findings and caveats of the study: A limited proportion of clonotypes was detected within both the CD4 and CD8 compartments. Boosting was followed by the reappearance of most primary-vaccination clones (less than 98% CD4, under 90% CD8).

TCRdb processed the 5' RACE reads anew with MiXCR; each CDR3 protein has one entry. The sample carries 300,000 to 350,000 distinct CDR3 sequences, about 4% recorded once. The CDR3 sequence is 18 residues long. The germline gives CDR1 ENHRY, CDR2 SYGVKD. V lost 4 bases to trimming and J lost 0 bases; unmatched junction nucleotides: 8. At least ten counts were recorded for this clonotype. The antigen remains unidentified. Sequenced material: PBMCs, taken 5 days after the yellow fever booster vaccination. The V and J genes are TRBV10-3 and TRBJ2-1; 11 bases fit TRBD1. The sequence came from a man aged 18 to 29 who received the YFV17D yellow fever vaccine. CDR3 residues: CAISAGTGGRRSYNEQFF. As DNA, the CDR3 is TGTGCCATCAGTGCCGGGACAGGGGGGAGGCGCTCCTACAATGAGCAGTTCTTC.